This T cell receptor beta chain comes out of a study of shared clonotypes between healthy human individuals. Deletions cut 1 base from V and 4 bases from J, with 10 bases between. The CDR3 has 14 residues. The germline V gene encodes CDR1 SGHAT and CDR2 FQNNGV. Method: immunoSEQ multiplex PCR; TCRdb's copy keeps in-frame clones and lacks some. The table includes about 480,000 clones, about four fifths detected once. The chain employs TRBV11-2 and TRBJ2-5; D possibly corresponds to TRBD1 (6 bases). This clonotype was sampled from a woman in her thirties or forties in good health. Some clones in this sample may be carry-over from other donors' samples. The sequencing sample was made of PBMCs. The CDR3 region is CASSLAQGRETQYF. Written as DNA, the CDR3 is TGTGCCAGCAGCTTAGCCCAGGGGCGAGAGACCCAGTACTTC.